This is a list of T cell receptor beta chains from one sample in a study of blood T cell repertoires in COVID-19. Clones were read by immunoSEQ multiplex PCR, and TCRdb kept only the in-frame ones, dropping some. This sample has 150,000 to 170,000 clones, with around 84% found just once. Specimen: peripheral blood. These receptors were collected from a man older than 75 with acute or convalescent COVID-19. CDR3s include the opening cysteine and the closing phenylalanine or tryptophan. The D gene is left open where the match is weak. The size of a clone is reported for some rows only, either as once, few or many, or as a class for expanded clones.

clone size	J gene	V gene	D gene	CDR3 DNA	CDR3 protein
NA	TRBJ1-4	TRBV4-2	TRBD1	TGTGCCAGCAGCCCGAGGACAGGTCTACAAGAAAAACTGTTTTTT	CASSPRTGLQEKLFF
NA	TRBJ2-2	TRBV24-1	NA	TGTGCCACCCAGGGGGGCACCGGGGAGCTGTTTTTT	CATQGGTGELFF
NA	TRBJ1-5	TRBV5-6	NA	TGTGCCAGCAGCTCGGGGTCGTGGGGGGGCCGGGGTCAGCCCCAGCATTTT	CASSSGSWGGRGQPQHF
NA	TRBJ1-4	TRBV12-3/TRBV12-4	NA	TGTGCCAGCAGTTGGAGAGGGAGTGAAAAACTGTTTTTT	CASSWRGSEKLFF
NA	TRBJ1-2	TRBV7-9	NA	TGTGCCAGCAGCCCTTTGGCACCGGAGGTGGGCTACACCTTC	CASSPLAPEVGYTF
NA	TRBJ2-7	TRBV29-1	NA	TGCAGCGTTGAGACAGGCTCCTACGAGCAGTACTTC	CSVETGSYEQYF
few	TRBJ1-6	TRBV30	TRBD1	TGTGCCTGGAGTAGGGACAGGGGTAATTCACCCCTCCACTTT	CAWSRDRGNSPLHF
NA	TRBJ2-5	TRBV5-1	TRBD2	TGCGCCAGCAGCGCCGGAGGACTAGCGGGGGGAGAGACCCAGTACTTC	CASSAGGLAGGETQYF
NA	TRBJ2-2	TRBV5-1	NA	TGCGCCAGCAGCTCGGGACATAACGGGGAGCTGTTTTTT	CASSSGHNGELFF
NA	TRBJ2-2	TRBV2	NA	TGTGCCAGCAAAAAGGGGGCGAACACCGGGGAGCTGTTTTTT	CASKKGANTGELFF
NA	TRBJ1-2	TRBV29-1	NA	TGCAGCGTTGTGGAGAACTATGGCTACACCTTC	CSVVENYGYTF
NA	TRBJ1-2	TRBV6-5	TRBD1	TGTGCCAGCAAAGACAGGGGCGATGATGGCTACACCTTC	CASKDRGDDGYTF
once	TRBJ1-1	TRBV11-3	NA	TGTGCCAGCAGCCCCCAGGGGTTAGACACTGAAGCTTTCTTT	CASSPQGLDTEAFF
NA	TRBJ1-6	TRBV7-9	NA	TGTGCCAGCAGCTTAGGACAAAAAAATTCACCCCTCCACTTT	CASSLGQKNSPLHF
NA	TRBJ2-5	TRBV5-1	TRBD2	TGCGCCAGCAGCTTAAACGGACTAGCTTCGGAGACCCAGTACTTC	CASSLNGLASETQYF
NA	TRBJ2-1	TRBV11-3	NA	TGTGCCAGCAGCTTAGATACAGGTAACAATGAGCAGTTCTTC	CASSLDTGNNEQFF
NA	TRBJ1-5	TRBV6-1	NA	TGTGCCAGCAGTGAAGCGGGGGGACCTAATCAGCCCCAGCATTTT	CASSEAGGPNQPQHF
NA	TRBJ2-4	TRBV30	TRBD2	TGTGCCTGGAGTAAATCGGGAGGGACCAAAAACATTCAGTACTTC	CAWSKSGGTKNIQYF
NA	TRBJ1-5	TRBV7-2	TRBD1	TGTGCCAGCAGCTTTGGGACAGGGGGCCGACAGCCCCAGCATTTT	CASSFGTGGRQPQHF
few	TRBJ2-5	TRBV11-2	NA	TGTGCCAGCAGCTTAGGGGGGGTTATAACACAGTACTTC	CASSLGGVITQYF
NA	TRBJ1-2	TRBV19	NA	TGTGCCAGTACCACCCCCACAGCAGGCCTCTATGGCTACACCTTC	CASTTPTAGLYGYTF
NA	TRBJ2-7	TRBV29-1	TRBD1	TGCAGCGTTGAGACAGGGATCCACGAGCAGTACTTC	CSVETGIHEQYF
NA	TRBJ2-2	TRBV6-6	NA	TGTGCCAGCGGTACAGGAACGAACACCGGGGAGCTGTTTTTT	CASGTGTNTGELFF
NA	TRBJ2-5	TRBV7-8	NA	TGTGCCCTCACCCCAGGAGCCCCGGGGAGAGAGACCCAGTACTTC	CALTPGAPGRETQYF
NA	TRBJ1-5	TRBV10-3	NA	TGTGCCATCAGTGAGGAAACAGGGTTCGGTCAGCCCCAGCATTTT	CAISEETGFGQPQHF
NA	TRBJ1-1	TRBV7-9	NA	TGTGCCAGCAGCCTACAGGGCAGCGCTGAAGCTTTCTTT	CASSLQGSAEAFF
NA	TRBJ1-2	TRBV10-1	TRBD1	TGCGCCAGCAGTGAGTCGACAGGGGCTGGCTACACCTTC	CASSESTGAGYTF
NA	TRBJ2-2	TRBV7-9	NA	TGTGCCAGCAGCGTAGCTGGGGGCCCACGGGGGGAGCTGTTTTTT	CASSVAGGPRGELFF
NA	TRBJ1-4	TRBV6-6	NA	TGTGCCAGCAGTTACTCGGCCAGGCCTAATGAAAAACTGTTTTTT	CASSYSARPNEKLFF
NA	TRBJ1-2	TRBV6-5	TRBD1	TGTGCCAGCAGTCCCGACGACAGGGGAAGTGGCTACACCTTC	CASSPDDRGSGYTF
NA	TRBJ2-4	TRBV30	NA	TGTGCCTGGAGGAGAGGGGGTCAGGACAAAAACATTCAGTACTTC	CAWRRGGQDKNIQYF
few	TRBJ1-3	TRBV5-1	NA	TGCGCCAGCAGCCTGACCGGGAGCTTTGACACCATATATTTT	CASSLTGSFDTIYF
few	TRBJ1-6	TRBV6-5	TRBD1	TGTGCCAGCAGTTACTCGGGACAGGGGATTTCACCCCTCCACTTT	CASSYSGQGISPLHF
NA	TRBJ1-3	TRBV24-1	NA	TGTGCCACCAGTGACCCGAGCGGCTCTGGAAACACCATATATTTT	CATSDPSGSGNTIYF
NA	TRBJ2-7	TRBV23-1	TRBD2	TGCGCCAGCAGTCAACCGGGGGGGGCAGCTTCCTACGAGCAGTACTTC	CASSQPGGAASYEQYF
NA	TRBJ2-1	TRBV5-1	NA	TGCGCCAGCAGCTTGGCAGGGGTCTACCACAATGAGCAGTTCTTC	CASSLAGVYHNEQFF
NA	TRBJ2-1	TRBV5-6	TRBD1	TGTGCCAGCAGCCTGACAGGGGAGGTCCATGAGCAGTTCTTC	CASSLTGEVHEQFF
NA	TRBJ1-4	TRBV9	NA	TGTGCCAGCAGCGTAGGGGCAATGCCTAATGAAAAACTGTTTTTT	CASSVGAMPNEKLFF
NA	TRBJ2-5	TRBV11-2	TRBD2	TGTGCCAGCAGCCTCCTCCGGGACCCGGGGGGGGAGACCCAGTACTTC	CASSLLRDPGGETQYF
NA	TRBJ2-7	TRBV6-5	TRBD1	TGTGCCAGCAGCGGACAGGGGAACGAGCAGTACTTC	CASSGQGNEQYF
NA	TRBJ2-5	TRBV19	TRBD1	TGTGCCAGTAGTTACAACCCGGGACAGGGGGAAAGTGCCCAGTACTTC	CASSYNPGQGESAQYF
NA	TRBJ2-3	TRBV5-1	NA	TGCGCCAGCAGCCTGACAGGCTCTAGCACAGATACGCAGTATTTT	CASSLTGSSTDTQYF
NA	TRBJ1-1	TRBV3-1/TRBV3-2	TRBD1	TGTGCCAGCAGCCAAGAGCCCGGACAGGGTCACACTGAAGCTTTCTTT	CASSQEPGQGHTEAFF
NA	TRBJ1-3	TRBV14	NA	TGTGCCAGCAGCCAAGATATTACACGCCCCTCTGGAAACACCATATATTTT	CASSQDITRPSGNTIYF
NA	TRBJ2-7	TRBV12-1	NA	TGTGCCAGCAGCTTTGCGGGGCCACGGCGCGAGCAGTACTTC	CASSFAGPRREQYF
NA	TRBJ2-5	TRBV5-6	NA	TGTGCCAGCAGCTTCGTGGCTCATGAAACGGAGACCCAGTACTTC	CASSFVAHETETQYF
NA	TRBJ2-6	TRBV6-4	TRBD1	TGTGCCAGCAGACGGACAGGCCCAGGTGGGGCCAACGTCCTGACTTTC	CASRRTGPGGANVLTF
NA	TRBJ2-1	TRBV6-6	NA	TGTGCCAGCAGTTCACGGACAGGAGGGAATGAGCAGTTCTTC	CASSSRTGGNEQFF